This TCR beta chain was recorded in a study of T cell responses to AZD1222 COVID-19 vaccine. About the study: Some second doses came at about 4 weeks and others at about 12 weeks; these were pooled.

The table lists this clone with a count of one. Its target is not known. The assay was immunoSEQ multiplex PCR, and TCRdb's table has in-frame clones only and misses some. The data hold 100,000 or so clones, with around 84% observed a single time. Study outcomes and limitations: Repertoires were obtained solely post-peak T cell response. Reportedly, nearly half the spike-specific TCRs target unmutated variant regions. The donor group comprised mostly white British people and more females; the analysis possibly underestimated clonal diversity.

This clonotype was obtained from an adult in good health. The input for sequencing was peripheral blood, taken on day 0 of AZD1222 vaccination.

The CDR3 sequence is CASRVGLYYEQYF. As DNA, the CDR3 is TGTGCCAGCAGGGTCGGACTGTACTACGAGCAGTACTTC. V usage is TRBV28 and J usage is TRBJ2-7; tentatively, D is TRBD2 (5 bases). Per germline, CDR1 MDHEN and CDR2 SYDVKM. V lost 6 bases and J lost 3, with 12 bases in between. The CDR3 totals 13 residues.